This T cell receptor beta chain was captured in a study of cytomegalovirus exposure and HLA in healthy donors. PCR amplification relied on 60 Vbeta primers (plus 13 Jbeta primers). Profiling relied on immunoSEQ multiplex PCR, and the TCRdb table lists in-frame clones only, not all of them. Here the sample table reports about 53,000 clones. Deletions cut 5 bases from V and 4 bases from J, with 14 bases between. The germline V gene encodes CDR1 SGHTA and CDR2 FQGNSA. The CDR3 is made up of 14 amino acids. The sample comprised PBMCs. The receptor was derived from a man between 18 and 29 years old in good health and CMV-seropositive. The V and J genes are TRBV7-2 and TRBJ1-2, with D uncertain. The CDR3: CASSPGGRTYGYTF. The CDR3 DNA follows: TGTGCCAGCAGCCCCGGAGGGAGGACCTATGGCTACACCTTC. The whole variable domain, remainder taken from reference TRBV7-2 and TRBJ1-2, is GAGVSQSPSNKVTEKGKDVELRCDPISGHTALYWYRQSLGQGLEFLIYFQGNSAPDKSGLPSDRFSAERTGGSVSTLTIQRTQQEDSAVYLCASSPGGRTYGYTFGSGTRLTVV.